The 32 T cell receptor beta chains given below trace back to one sample, sequenced in a study of cytomegalovirus exposure and HLA in healthy donors. PCR involved 60 Vbeta and 13 Jbeta primers. Libraries were prepared by immunoSEQ multiplex PCR; TCRdb keeps only in-frame clonotypes and omits some of them. The table shows fewer than 120,000 clones, with roughly 84% occurring only once. Material for sequencing was PBMCs. The receptor source for this set is a man aged 30 to 45 in good health and CMV-seropositive.

The chain couples TRBV2 to TRBJ1-1; TRBD1 matches at 11 bases. Germline values: CDR1 SNHLY, CDR2 FYNNEI. CDR3 length: 18 amino acids. J lost 0 bases, V lost 7 bases, and 13 bases had no gene match. The CDR3 DNA follows: TGTGCCAGCATCGAACTCGCCGGGACAGGGGGAATGAACACTGAAGCTTTCTTT. Amino acids: CASIELAGTGGMNTEAFF. The full variable domain, with the rest looked up from reference TRBV2 and TRBJ1-1, is EPEVTQTPSHQVTQMGQEVILRCVPISNHLYFYWYRQILGQKVEFLVSFYNNEISEKSEIFDDQFSVERPDGSNFTLKIRSTKLEDSAMYFCASIELAGTGGMNTEAFFGQGTRLTVV.

This sequence joins TRBV15 and TRBJ1-2, with D possibly being TRBD1 (5 bases). The CDR3 totals 14 residues. V lost 3 bases and J 7 bases, leaving 15 bases between the germline ends. Germline V gene lookup returns CDR1 LNHNV and CDR2 YYDKDF (reference sequence). CDR3 bases: TGTGCCACCAGCAGGGCAGGGAATAACCCTGGCTACACCTTC. This gives the protein CATSRAGNNPGYTF.

V is TRBV5-6 and J is TRBJ2-1; tentative D call: TRBD2 (5 bases). In germline, CDR1 is SGHDT, CDR2 YYEEEE. V gave up 0 bases and J gave up 9 bases, with 19 bases separating them. This CDR3 comprises 16 residues. CDR3 protein: CASSLVQARWSGEQFF. CDR3 nucleotide sequence: TGTGCCAGCAGCTTGGTTCAGGCCAGGTGGAGCGGTGAGCAGTTCTTC. The full variable domain, completed using reference TRBV5-6 and TRBJ2-1, is DAGVTQSPTHLIKTRGQQVTLRCSPKSGHDTVSWYQQALGQGPQFIFQYYEEEERQRGNFPDRFSGHQFPNYSSELNVNALLLGDSALYLCASSLVQARWSGEQFFGPGTRLTVL.

The sample holds a few counts of this clone. The chain has TRBV10-3 and TRBJ2-7; D uncertain. The CDR3 has 12 amino acids. The V gene lost 6 bases and the J gene lost 3 bases, with 9 bases spanning the gap. Germline CDR1 and CDR2: ENHRY and SYGVKD. CDR3 in DNA: TGTGCCATCAGGGGCCAGCTCTACGAGCAGTACTTC. This codes for CAIRGQLYEQYF.

The V and J genes are TRBV11-2 and TRBJ2-2, with D hard to call. The CDR3 totals 14 residues. V was clipped by 2 bases and J by 1 base, with 5 bases between them. Per the germline V gene, CDR1 is SGHAT and CDR2 is FQNNGV. The CDR3, as DNA: TGTGCCAGCAGCTTATCCGGGAACACCGGGGAGCTGTTTTTT. Translation gives CASSLSGNTGELFF.

The chain joins TRBV7-3 to TRBJ2-1; tentative D call: TRBD2 (6 bases). Germline V lookup: CDR1 SGHTA, CDR2 FQGTGA. This CDR3 comprises 13 residues. V was trimmed by 3 bases and J by 9 bases, leaving 12 bases between them. The CDR3 reads CASSFGGGGEQFF. The CDR3 coding sequence is TGTGCCAGCAGCTTCGGGGGAGGCGGTGAGCAGTTCTTC.

The chain joins TRBV7-2 to TRBJ2-5; 8 nucleotides match TRBD2. The J call may not be correct, given that the DNA end is closer to TRBJ2-7. The CDR3 sequence is 14 residues long. Germline loops: CDR1 SGHTA, CDR2 FQGNSA. CDR3 amino acids: CASSLVGGGYEQYF. The CDR3 nucleotides read TGTGCCAGCAGCTTAGTCGGGGGGGGATACGAGCAGTACTTC.

V is TRBV6-1 and J is TRBJ2-1; TRBD2 aligns across 8 bases. Trimming took 6 bases from V and 9 from J; bases not matched to a gene: 10. There are 14 residues in the CDR3. Looked up from germline, CDR1 is MNHNS and CDR2 is SASEGT. The CDR3 region has the DNA TGTGCCAGCAGCCACGGGGGGGGTGAGGGTGAGCAGTTCTTC. It translates to CASSHGGGEGEQFF.

The chain links TRBV7-8 to TRBJ1-2; 7 nucleotides agree with TRBD1. The junction had 13 bases not matched to a gene; V was cut back by 5 bases and J by 4 bases. The V gene's germline CDR1 is SGHVS and CDR2 FQNEAQ. The CDR3 has 16 residues. CDR3 loop: CASSARRRTGGYGYTF. The CDR3 coding sequence is TGTGCCAGCAGCGCCCGGCGAAGGACAGGCGGCTATGGCTACACCTTC.

The chain couples TRBV7-3 to TRBJ2-7; D is ambiguous. The ends were cut back, 1 base at V and 5 bases at J, with 9 bases in the middle. There are 13 residues in the CDR3. CDR1 SGHTA and CDR2 FQGTGA come from the germline V gene. The CDR3 DNA reads TGTGCCAGCAGCTTAATACAGTCCCACGAGCAGTACTTC. Translated, it gives CASSLIQSHEQYF.

For this clone: One end of the junction varies from germline; a read error may be responsible. The chain links TRBV7-8 to TRBJ2-5; D unresolved. The CDR3 has 12 residues. The germline V gene encodes CDR1 SGHVS and CDR2 FQNEAQ. The CDR3 loop is CASSLLVGYPHF. The CDR3 nucleotides read TGTGCCAGCAGCTTATTGGTGGGCTACCCTCACTTC.

The chain carries TRBV5-6 and TRBJ2-3; D is perhaps TRBD2 (7 bases). Deletions cut 2 bases from V and 4 bases from J, with 8 bases between. The germline gives CDR1 SGHDT, CDR2 YYEEEE. The CDR3 is 13 residues long. The CDR3 reads CASSFGGPDTQYF. The CDR3 region has the DNA TGTGCCAGCAGCTTCGGGGGGCCAGATACGCAGTATTTT. The whole variable domain, remainder taken from reference TRBV5-6 and TRBJ2-3, is DAGVTQSPTHLIKTRGQQVTLRCSPKSGHDTVSWYQQALGQGPQFIFQYYEEEERQRGNFPDRFSGHQFPNYSSELNVNALLLGDSALYLCASSFGGPDTQYFGPGTRLTVL.

The CDR3 region is CASSWTDNSPLHF. As DNA, the CDR3 is TGTGCCAGCAGTTGGACAGATAATTCACCCCTCCACTTT. J is TRBJ1-6 and V is TRBV6-1, with TRBD1 as a possible D gene (6 bases). The CDR3 loop spans 13 amino acids. The V gene's germline CDR1 is MNHNS and CDR2 SASEGT. V was cut by 5 bases and J by 5 bases, with 7 bases left in between.

The J gene is TRBJ2-3, the V gene TRBV6-8; the D gene is possibly TRBD2 (7 bases). The CDR3 loop spans 18 amino acids. Germline CDR1 is MNHGY and CDR2 is SAAAGT. V gave up 4 bases and J gave up 2 bases, with 22 bases separating them. As DNA, the CDR3 is TGTGCCAGCAGTTCCGGCGGGGGCCCGGCCCGGGACACAGATACGCAGTATTTT. This codes for CASSSGGGPARDTDTQYF.

The CDR3 here is CGAGGRSTTDTQYF. CDR3 in DNA: TGTGGGGCGGGGGGCCGTTCCACCACAGATACGCAGTATTTT. The genes are TRBV11-2 and TRBJ2-3, with TRBD2 matching over 8 bases. The CDR3 contains 14 residues. Per germline, CDR1 SGHAT and CDR2 FQNNGV.

This clone was observed a handful of times. The chain employs TRBV5-1 and TRBJ1-1; 9 nucleotides match TRBD1. This CDR3 is 14 amino acids long. Trimming at V came to 4 bases and at J to 4 bases, leaving 5 bases not matched to a gene. Germline assignment: CDR1 SGHRS and CDR2 YFSETQ. CDR3: CASSPGQGTTEAFF. In nucleotides, the CDR3 is TGCGCCAGCAGCCCGGGACAGGGAACCACTGAAGCTTTCTTT.

The chain couples TRBV25-1 to TRBJ1-1; TRBD1 aligns across 7 bases. The CDR3 contains 15 residues. Germline lookup yields CDR1 MGHDK and CDR2 SYGVNS. The junction had 6 bases not matched to a gene; V was cut back by 1 base and J by 4 bases. CDR3 sequence (DNA): TGTGCCAGCAGTGAATGGGGGCAGGGGGTCACTGAAGCTTTCTTT. It yields the protein CASSEWGQGVTEAFF.

The CDR3 here is CASSVVSTASTDTQYF. CDR3 DNA: TGTGCCAGCAGCGTAGTAAGTACAGCTAGCACAGATACGCAGTATTTT. The V call is TRBV9, the J call TRBJ2-3; the D is unclear. V lost 0 bases and J lost 0, with 11 bases in between. The CDR3 covers 16 residues. CDR1 is SGDLS and CDR2 is YYNGEE in the germline V gene.

The chain is built from TRBV19 and TRBJ2-2; D is possibly TRBD2 (7 bases). This CDR3 has 16 amino acids. Germline V lookup: CDR1 LNHDA, CDR2 SQIVND (reference sequence). Trimming cost V 5 bases and J 5 bases, with 18 bases left between them. The chain's CDR3 is CASSLSGGRITGELFF. CDR3 coding DNA: TGTGCCAGTAGTTTGTCCGGGGGGCGGATAACCGGGGAGCTGTTTTTT.

This rearrangement joins TRBV11-2 to TRBJ2-7; the D gene is possibly TRBD1 (6 bases). The germline CDR1 and CDR2 sequences are SGHAT and FQNNGV. This CDR3 is built from 13 residues. V lost 4 bases and J 3 bases, leaving 10 bases between the germline ends. In nucleotides, the CDR3 is TGTGCCAGCAGCTCGGACAGAGGCTACGAGCAGTACTTC. Protein sequence: CASSSDRGYEQYF.

The chain employs TRBV7-8 and TRBJ2-1; 8 nucleotides match TRBD2. After removal of 6 bases from V and 4 bases from J, the junction contained 11 bases not matched to a gene. The CDR3 totals 16 residues. Germline loops: CDR1 SGHVS, CDR2 FQNEAQ. CDR3 nucleotides: TGTGCCAGCAGTGAGGGGCGGGGGGACGAATACAATGAGCAGTTCTTC. Amino acid sequence: CASSEGRGDEYNEQFF.

The chain links TRBV7-6 to TRBJ1-1; D may be TRBD1 (5 bases). This CDR3 comprises 13 residues. Germline values: CDR1 SGHVS, CDR2 FNYEAQ. V lost 6 bases to trimming and J lost 1 base, with 9 bases between them. The CDR3 is CASSMGGNTEAFF. The CDR3, as DNA: TGTGCCAGCAGTATGGGGGGGAACACTGAAGCTTTCTTT.

V gene TRBV7-6 combines with J gene TRBJ2-1; 13 bases map to TRBD2. The germline CDR1 and CDR2 sequences are SGHVS and FNYEAQ. The CDR3 length is 18 residues. Trimming took 7 bases from V and 7 from J; bases not matched to a gene: 16. The CDR3 is CASTYSLAGGQGWNEQFF. In nucleotides, the CDR3 is TGTGCCAGCACTTACTCACTAGCGGGGGGGCAGGGTTGGAATGAGCAGTTCTTC. Supplemented by reference TRBV7-6 and TRBJ2-1, the full variable domain reads GAGVSQSPRYKVTKRGQDVALRCDPISGHVSLYWYRQALGQGPEFLTYFNYEAQQDKSGLPNDRFSAERPEGSISTLTIQRTEQRDSAMYRCASTYSLAGGQGWNEQFFGPGTRLTVL.

Only one count was recorded for this clone. V is TRBV6-4 and J is TRBJ2-6, with TRBD1 identical over 8 bases. This CDR3 is 16 amino acids long. V was pared by 5 bases and J by 2 bases, with 5 bases of the junction left unmatched. Germline CDR1 is MRHNA and CDR2 is SNTAGT. The CDR3 DNA follows: TGTGCCAGCAGTAACAACAGGGGGGCTGGGGCCAACGTCCTGACTTTC. Its translation: CASSNNRGAGANVLTF.

This clone showed up just once. This chain joins TRBV4-2 and TRBJ2-3; TRBD2 agrees at 7 bases. V shed 2 bases and J 5 bases; nucleotides not matched to a gene: 4. Per the germline V gene, CDR1 is LGHNA and CDR2 is YNFKEQ. The CDR3 runs to 14 residues. The chain's CDR3 is CASSQNRGEDTQYF. CDR3 DNA sequence: TGTGCCAGCAGCCAAAATCGGGGGGAAGATACGCAGTATTTT.

V gene TRBV25-1 combines with J gene TRBJ2-3; 7 bases are a match to TRBD2. There are 13 residues in the CDR3. The V gene end was trimmed by 1 base and the J gene end by 6 bases; junction bases not matched to a gene: 1. From germline, CDR1 is MGHDK and CDR2 SYGVNS. CDR3 protein: CASSELGGDTQYF. In DNA, the CDR3 is TGTGCCAGCAGTGAATTGGGGGGGGATACGCAGTATTTT.

V is TRBV7-3 and J is TRBJ2-3; D may be TRBD1 (5 bases). CDR3 length equals 15 residues. The germline V gene has CDR1 SGHTA and CDR2 FQGTGA. V was shortened by 5 bases and J by 2 bases, with 14 bases between the two germline ends. CDR3 region: CASSQAGYDTDTQYF. In DNA form, the CDR3 reads TGTGCCAGCAGCCAGGCAGGGTACGACACAGATACGCAGTATTTT.

The V call is TRBV19, the J call TRBJ1-1; TRBD1 agrees at 7 bases. Germline V lookup: CDR1 LNHDA, CDR2 SQIVND (reference sequence). After removal of 6 bases from V and 7 bases from J, the junction contained 11 bases not matched to a gene. There are 14 residues in the CDR3. The CDR3 protein is CASRVTGARIEAFF. The CDR3 DNA follows: TGTGCCAGTAGGGTTACAGGGGCGCGGATTGAAGCTTTCTTT. The full variable domain, completed using reference TRBV19 and TRBJ1-1, is DGGITQSPKYLFRKEGQNVTLSCEQNLNHDAMYWYRQDPGQGLRLIYYSQIVNDFQKGDIAEGYSVSREKKESFPLTVTSAQKNPTAFYLCASRVTGARIEAFFGQGTRLTVV.

The chain joins TRBV30 to TRBJ2-1, with D maybe TRBD2 (6 bases). Per the germline V gene, CDR1 is GTSNPN and CDR2 is SVGIG (reference sequence). The CDR3 contains 14 residues. The V gene lost 3 bases and the J gene lost 1 base, with 10 bases spanning the gap. The CDR3 here is CAWRGGFSYNEQFF. CDR3 nucleotides: TGTGCCTGGAGAGGAGGGTTTTCCTACAATGAGCAGTTCTTC.

This clone was recorded a few times. The V gene is TRBV18, the J gene TRBJ1-1; 8 nucleotides align to TRBD1. Germline loops: CDR1 KGHSH, CDR2 LQKENI. CDR3 length: 17 amino acids. J gave up 2 bases and V 4 bases, and 12 bases lay outside the gene matches. The CDR3 here is CASSLAAGGLSNTEAFF. Written as DNA, the CDR3 is TGTGCCAGCTCACTTGCCGCAGGGGGCTTATCTAACACTGAAGCTTTCTTT.

This clone was seen more than once but under ten times. This chain links TRBV10-2 with TRBJ1-1, with 7 bases matching TRBD1. V shed 10 bases and J 0 bases; nucleotides not matched to a gene: 5. Germline CDR1 is WSHSY and CDR2 is SAAADI. This CDR3 spans 13 amino acids. The CDR3 coding sequence is TGCGCCACCGGGGACAGCATGAACACTGAAGCTTTCTTT. Residues: CATGDSMNTEAFF.

The genes are TRBV6-1 and TRBJ1-2; TRBD1 is a possible D gene (5 bases). The CDR3 has 15 residues. The germline V gene encodes CDR1 MNHNS and CDR2 SASEGT. V was trimmed by 1 base and J by 2 bases, leaving 11 bases between them. The CDR3 nucleotides are TGTGCCAGCAGTGAAGGGGGACTCAGGAACTATGGCTACACCTTC. Translation gives CASSEGGLRNYGYTF.